The clone carrying this T cell receptor beta chain was seen more than once but under ten times. This sample was taken from a study of blood T cells in healthy people across ages. CDR1 and CDR2 (germline): MNHNS, SASEGT. CDR3 size: 12 residues. The ends were cut back, 2 bases at V and 5 bases at J, with 7 bases in the middle. Sample-barcoded 5' priming and a J-beta primer mix drove a second PCR of about 6 to 12 cycles. Using its own MiXCR run on the 5' RACE reads, TCRdb lists one record per CDR3 protein. The sample contains almost 550,000 distinct CDR3 sequences, less than 25% of which appear only once. These data were also filed under a second study, of T cells of mothers and their children. Turning to that study: Input to cDNA synthesis comprised all extracted RNA, at a ratio of approximately 1.4 ug per 15 ul.

This sequence joins TRBV6-1 and TRBJ2-7; D gene ambiguous. This TCR was sampled from a boy younger than 18 in good health. The specimen sequenced was blood. The CDR3 is CASSETLHEQYF. The DNA of the CDR3 is TGTGCCAGCAGTGAAACTCTCCACGAGCAGTACTTC.